The next 5 T cell receptor beta chains were all read from a single sample in a study of cytomegalovirus exposure and HLA in healthy donors. The data were produced by immunoSEQ multiplex PCR, yet TCRdb's version contains in-frame clones alone and is incomplete. The sample has roughly 300,000 clones, around 90% seen once. Sequenced material: PBMCs. The receptors originated from a woman aged 30 to 39 in good health and CMV-seropositive.

This chain links TRBV7-9 with TRBJ1-2; 7 bases line up with TRBD1. Germline assignment: CDR1 SEHNR and CDR2 FQNEAQ (reference sequence). The V segment lost 5 bases and the J segment 6 bases; nucleotides outside the gene matches: 18. There are 17 residues in the CDR3. CDR3 region: CASSQNLYRTGRDGYTF. CDR3 nucleotide sequence: TGTGCCAGCAGCCAAAATCTCTATAGGACAGGCAGGGATGGCTACACCTTC.

This clone showed up just once. CDR3 region: CASTSKGGSYEQYF. Here the CDR3 DNA reads TGTGCCAGCACCTCCAAGGGGGGTTCCTACGAGCAGTACTTC. The chain combines TRBV28 with TRBJ2-7; either TRBD1 or TRBD2 may fit D (6 bases each). The CDR3 runs 14 residues. Germline-derived CDR1 and CDR2 are MDHEN and SYDVKM. V was shortened by 7 bases and J by 1 base, with 14 bases between the two germline ends.

This chain uses TRBV14 with TRBJ2-3; D ambiguous. The CDR3 runs to 12 residues. Germline CDR1 is SGHDN and CDR2 is FVKESK. Trimming cost V 4 bases and J 5 bases, with 7 bases left between them. The CDR3 DNA reads as TGTGCCAGCAGCCTCCACGGAGATACGCAGTATTTT. This codes for CASSLHGDTQYF.

The chain couples TRBV25-1 to TRBJ2-1; TRBD1 agrees at 9 bases. The CDR3 has 15 residues. CDR1 MGHDK and CDR2 SYGVNS come from the germline V gene. With V trimmed by 4 bases and J by 4 bases, 5 bases remained unmatched. CDR3: CASSAWTGEYNEQFF. CDR3 in DNA: TGTGCCAGCAGTGCCTGGACAGGGGAGTACAATGAGCAGTTCTTC.

This rearrangement joins TRBV4-3 to TRBJ1-3; D call uncertain. Germline values: CDR1 LGHNA, CDR2 YSLEER. CDR3 length: 15 amino acids. With 0 bases removed from V and 0 bases from J, the gap between germline ends came to 6 bases. The CDR3 DNA sequence: TGCGCCAGCAGCCAAGATGGGGACTCTGGAAACACCATATATTTT. Protein product: CASSQDGDSGNTIYF.